These 21 T cell receptor beta chains came from one sample sequenced in a study of T cells of healthy individuals. MiXCR, applied by TCRdb to the 5' RACE reads, yields one record per CDR3 protein. The sample consists of around 90,000 distinct CDR3 sequences, more than 4.5% of them appearing once. The receptor source for this set is a female donor in good health.

The V gene is TRBV7-2, the J gene TRBJ1-6; 10 positions agree with TRBD1. The CDR3 consists of 14 residues. The trim removed 5 bases at V and 7 bases at J, leaving 2 bases unmatched. Per the germline V gene, CDR1 is SGHTA and CDR2 is FQGNSA. CDR3 region: CASSRGQGNSPLHF. The CDR3 nucleotides read TGTGCCAGCAGCCGGGGACAGGGGAATTCACCCCTCCACTTT.

V usage is TRBV20-1 and J usage is TRBJ1-4; tentative D call: TRBD1 (6 bases). V was trimmed by 5 bases and J by 4 bases, leaving 14 bases between them. The CDR3 runs to 14 residues. CDR1 is DFQATT and CDR2 is SNEGSKA in the germline V gene (reference sequence). The DNA of the CDR3 is TGCAGTGCTCGCCACAGGGCCGGTAATGAAAAACTGTTTTTT. Translating it yields CSARHRAGNEKLFF.

This clonotype has ten or more counts. The rearrangement uses TRBV18 and TRBJ1-1, with TRBD1 identical over 7 bases. The CDR3 totals 13 residues. Germline-derived CDR1 and CDR2 are KGHSH and LQKENI. Trimming cost V 3 bases and J 8 bases; bases outside gene matches: 6. This CDR3 reads CASSPDRYSEAFF. The CDR3 DNA follows: TGTGCCAGCTCACCGGACAGGTATAGCGAAGCTTTCTTT.

This clonotype was picked up many times. The J gene is TRBJ2-3, the V gene TRBV7-2; D not certain. The CDR3 contains 14 residues. The V gene's germline CDR1 is SGHTA and CDR2 FQGNSA. V lost 3 bases, J lost 6 bases, and 13 bases lay in between. The CDR3 here is CASSFELRSDTQYF. The CDR3 DNA sequence: TGTGCCAGCAGCTTTGAGCTTAGGTCCGATACGCAGTATTTT.

This clonotype occurred many times. The V call is TRBV20-1, the J call TRBJ2-1; D not certain. This CDR3 region has 17 residues. Per the germline V gene, CDR1 is DFQATT and CDR2 is SNEGSKA (reference sequence). Deletions cut 5 bases from V and 3 bases from J, with 23 bases between. The CDR3 DNA is TGCAGTGCTGTTGAGTCCCGGGTTTCGATTTACTACAATGAGCAGTTCTTC. Its protein product is CSAVESRVSIYYNEQFF.

This clonotype was observed at least ten times. The chain employs TRBV5-1 and TRBJ2-5; 9 bases agree with TRBD1. The CDR3 contains 14 residues. Germline CDR1 SGHRS, CDR2 YFSETQ. Unmatched junction bases numbered 0, after V lost 0 bases and J lost 3 bases. The CDR3 DNA is TGCGCCAGCAGCTTGGGGACAGGGGAAGAGACCCAGTACTTC. It specifies CASSLGTGEETQYF.

This chain links TRBV6-4 with TRBJ1-6; perhaps TRBD1 as D (6 bases). The CDR3 totals 15 residues. Germline V gives CDR1 MRHNA, CDR2 SNTAGT. The ends were cut back, 7 bases at V and 8 bases at J, with 18 bases in the middle. CDR3 sequence (DNA): TGTGCCAGCAACGAAACGGGACACCTGCATTCACCCCTCCACTTT. Residues: CASNETGHLHSPLHF.

This clonotype was detected only a few times. The gene calls are TRBV6-2 or TRBV6-3 and TRBJ2-3; D not resolved. V was pared by 3 bases and J by 1 base, with 8 bases between. The germline V gene encodes CDR1 MNHEY and CDR2 SVGEGT. This CDR3 has 14 residues. CDR3 loop: CASSYGRGTDTQYF. The CDR3 DNA reads as TGTGCCAGCAGTTATGGCAGAGGCACAGATACGCAGTATTTT.

This clonotype has just a few counts. The chain uses TRBV10-3 and TRBJ2-7; no clear D gene. Trimming left V 4 bases short and J 4 bases short, with 8 bases between. CDR1 and CDR2 (germline): ENHRY, SYGVKD. This CDR3 region has 12 residues. CDR3 sequence: CAISATEYEQYF. The CDR3, as DNA: TGTGCCATCAGTGCCACAGAATACGAGCAGTACTTC.

This clonotype has ten or more counts. The chain uses TRBV3-1 and TRBJ2-3; 7 bases agree with TRBD2. J lost 2 bases, V lost 1 base, and 6 bases had no gene match. The germline V gene has CDR1 LGHDT and CDR2 YNNKEL (reference sequence). The CDR3 length is 16 residues. CDR3 loop: CASSQGISGLTDTQYF. CDR3 DNA: TGTGCCAGCAGCCAAGGGATTAGCGGGCTCACAGATACGCAGTATTTT.

This clonotype showed up many times. CDR3 residues: CATAPGENYGYTF. The CDR3 bases are TGTGCCACCGCCCCAGGGGAAAACTATGGCTACACCTTC. The V call is TRBV28, the J call TRBJ1-2; D might be TRBD1 (6 bases). The CDR3 spans 13 residues. Germline V CDR1 and CDR2: MDHEN, SYDVKM. V was pared by 10 bases and J by 2 bases, with 14 bases between.

The sample holds many counts of this clonotype. In DNA form, the CDR3 reads TGTGCCAGCAGCTTATCGATTGGGCAGCCCCAGCATTTT. It specifies CASSLSIGQPQHF. This sequence joins TRBV11-2 and TRBJ1-5; D remains ambiguous. Germline V gene lookup returns CDR1 SGHAT and CDR2 FQNNGV. The CDR3 spans 13 residues. V was clipped by 2 bases and J by 7 bases, with 9 bases between them.

This clonotype occurred many times. The chain is built from TRBV7-9 and TRBJ2-2, with 7 bases identical to TRBD1. V was pared by 5 bases and J by 5 bases, with 5 bases of the junction left unmatched. The germline V gene encodes CDR1 SEHNR and CDR2 FQNEAQ (reference sequence). This CDR3 has 14 residues. The CDR3 loop reads CASSPDRRTGELFF. The DNA for the CDR3 is TGTGCCAGCAGCCCGGACAGGCGGACCGGGGAGCTGTTTTTT.

This clonotype was seen at least ten times. The chain links TRBV3-1 to TRBJ1-1; D gene unclear. CDR1 is LGHDT, CDR2 YNNKEL, per germline (reference sequence). V lost 3 bases to trimming and J lost 3 bases, with 11 bases between them. This CDR3 spans 14 amino acids. CDR3 sequence reads: CASSHQTWDTEAFF. CDR3 bases: TGTGCCAGCAGCCACCAGACTTGGGACACTGAAGCTTTCTTT.

This clonotype came up many times. This chain links TRBV14 with TRBJ1-6; D possibly corresponds to TRBD1 (6 bases). V lost 6 bases to trimming and J lost 10 bases, with 19 bases between them. Germline V gene lookup returns CDR1 SGHDN and CDR2 FVKESK. The CDR3 has 15 amino acids. The CDR3 nucleotides are TGTGCCAGCAGTCAGACCAGGGGTCGGGGCTCACCCCTCCACTTT. This encodes CASSQTRGRGSPLHF.

This clonotype has at least ten counts. The chain uses TRBV5-1 and TRBJ1-1; no definite D call. Germline V gene lookup returns CDR1 SGHRS and CDR2 YFSETQ. Trimming took 0 bases from V and 2 from J, leaving 17 bases between them. The CDR3 length is 17 residues. In nucleotides, the CDR3 is TGCGCCAGCAGCTTGGGACCGGAGGGTCCCCCCAACACTGAAGCTTTCTTT. This codes for CASSLGPEGPPNTEAFF.

This clonotype has ten or more counts. The chain has TRBV11-1 and TRBJ2-1, with D tentatively TRBD1 (6 bases). CDR3 length: 20 amino acids. The germline V and J ends were trimmed by 5 bases and 7 bases, with 33 bases remaining between them. CDR1 and CDR2 (germline): SGHAT, FQDESV (reference sequence). The CDR3 reads CASSIHRAPRLVPIPNEQFF. Here the CDR3 DNA reads TGTGCCAGCAGCATTCACAGGGCGCCCAGGCTAGTTCCAATCCCAAATGAGCAGTTCTTC.

The rearrangement joins TRBV20-1 to TRBJ1-5; 8 bases line up with TRBD1. Germline lookup yields CDR1 DFQATT and CDR2 SNEGSKA (reference sequence). After removal of 6 bases from V and 1 base from J, the junction contained 5 bases not matched to a gene. The CDR3 sequence is 14 residues long. The CDR3 reads CSAIDRGSNQPQHF. The CDR3 DNA is TGCAGTGCCATTGACAGGGGAAGCAATCAGCCCCAGCATTTT.

This clonotype was found a few times. The rearrangement uses TRBV28 and TRBJ2-7; TRBD1 is a possible D gene (5 bases). V dropped 3 bases and J dropped 2 bases, with 11 bases sitting between them. CDR3 length equals 14 residues. Germline V gives CDR1 MDHEN, CDR2 SYDVKM. The CDR3 DNA reads TGTGCCAGCAGTTTCCTCAGGGCCCCCTACGAGCAGTACTTC. It is translated as CASSFLRAPYEQYF.

This clonotype has a count of ten or more. The rearrangement uses TRBV2 and TRBJ2-7, with 12 bases fitting TRBD2. The CDR3 spans 16 residues. V shed 7 bases, J shed 5 bases, and the junction held 12 bases outside the gene matches. Germline-derived CDR1 and CDR2 are SNHLY and FYNNEI. The CDR3 here is CASIVGLAGGPHEQYF. CDR3 sequence (DNA): TGTGCCAGCATTGTAGGGCTAGCGGGAGGGCCCCACGAGCAGTACTTC.

This clonotype has at least ten counts. V gene TRBV12-3 or TRBV12-4 combines with J gene TRBJ1-2, with 9 positions matching TRBD1. Germline trimming cut 6 bases from V and 7 bases from J; bases unmatched to any gene: 3. The CDR3 contains 12 residues. CDR3 region: CASSRDRAGYTF. The CDR3 nucleotides read TGTGCCAGCAGCCGGGACAGGGCTGGCTACACCTTC.